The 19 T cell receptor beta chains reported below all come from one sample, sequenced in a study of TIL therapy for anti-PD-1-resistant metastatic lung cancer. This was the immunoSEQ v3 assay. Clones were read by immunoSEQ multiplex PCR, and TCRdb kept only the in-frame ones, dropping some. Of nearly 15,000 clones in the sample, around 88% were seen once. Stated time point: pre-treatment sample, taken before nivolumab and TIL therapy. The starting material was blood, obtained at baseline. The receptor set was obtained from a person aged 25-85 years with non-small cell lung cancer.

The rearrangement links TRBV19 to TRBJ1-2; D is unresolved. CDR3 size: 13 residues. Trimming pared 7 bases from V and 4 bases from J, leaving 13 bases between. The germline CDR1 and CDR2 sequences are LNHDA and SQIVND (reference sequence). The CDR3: CASTLDWRYGYTF. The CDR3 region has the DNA TGTGCCAGTACCCTGGATTGGCGCTATGGCTACACCTTC.

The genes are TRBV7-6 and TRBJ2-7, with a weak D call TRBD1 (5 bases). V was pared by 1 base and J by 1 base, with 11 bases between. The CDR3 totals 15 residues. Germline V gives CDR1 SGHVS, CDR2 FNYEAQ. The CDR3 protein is CASSLGAGPSYEQYF. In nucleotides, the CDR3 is TGTGCCAGCAGCTTAGGGGCAGGGCCATCCTACGAGCAGTACTTC.

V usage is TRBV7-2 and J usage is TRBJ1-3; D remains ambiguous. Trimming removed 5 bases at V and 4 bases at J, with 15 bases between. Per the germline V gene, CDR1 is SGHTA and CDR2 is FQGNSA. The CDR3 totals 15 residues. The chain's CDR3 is CASSTTQLGGNTIYF. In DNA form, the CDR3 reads TGTGCCAGCAGCACTACCCAGCTGGGAGGAAACACCATATATTTT. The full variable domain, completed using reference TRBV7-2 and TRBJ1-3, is GAGVSQSPSNKVTEKGKDVELRCDPISGHTALYWYRQSLGQGLEFLIYFQGNSAPDKSGLPSDRFSAERTGGSVSTLTIQRTQQEDSAVYLCASSTTQLGGNTIYFGEGSWLTVV.

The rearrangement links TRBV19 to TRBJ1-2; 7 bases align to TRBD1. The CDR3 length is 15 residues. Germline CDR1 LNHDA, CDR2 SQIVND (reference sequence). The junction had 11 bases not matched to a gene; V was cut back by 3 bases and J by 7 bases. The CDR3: CASSMARGRRAGYTF. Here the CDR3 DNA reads TGTGCCAGTAGTATGGCAAGGGGGCGCCGGGCTGGCTACACCTTC.

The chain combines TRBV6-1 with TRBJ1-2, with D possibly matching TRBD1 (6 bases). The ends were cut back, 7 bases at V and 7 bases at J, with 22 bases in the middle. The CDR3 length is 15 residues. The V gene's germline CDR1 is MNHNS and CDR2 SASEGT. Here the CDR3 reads CASKNYREVSGGYTF. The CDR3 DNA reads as TGTGCCAGCAAAAATTACAGGGAAGTTAGCGGTGGCTACACCTTC.

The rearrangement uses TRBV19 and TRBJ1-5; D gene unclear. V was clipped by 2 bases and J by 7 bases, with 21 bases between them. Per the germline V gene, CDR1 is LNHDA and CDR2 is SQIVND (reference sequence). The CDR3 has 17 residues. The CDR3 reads CASSISRNSFRVQPQHF. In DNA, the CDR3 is TGTGCCAGTAGTATAAGTCGAAACAGCTTCCGTGTGCAGCCCCAGCATTTT.

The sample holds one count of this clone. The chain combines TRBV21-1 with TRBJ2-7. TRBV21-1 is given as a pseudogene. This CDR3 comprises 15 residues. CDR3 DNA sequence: TGTGCCAGCAGCAAAGTGCCAGAGAATTCCTACGAGCAGTACGTC. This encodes CASSKVPENSYEQYV.

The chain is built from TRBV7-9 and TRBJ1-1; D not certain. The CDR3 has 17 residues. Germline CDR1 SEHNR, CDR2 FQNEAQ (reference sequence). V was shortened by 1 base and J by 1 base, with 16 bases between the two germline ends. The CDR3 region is CASSLGGGGRKNTEAFF. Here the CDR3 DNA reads TGTGCCAGCAGCTTAGGAGGAGGTGGTCGGAAGAACACTGAAGCTTTCTTT.

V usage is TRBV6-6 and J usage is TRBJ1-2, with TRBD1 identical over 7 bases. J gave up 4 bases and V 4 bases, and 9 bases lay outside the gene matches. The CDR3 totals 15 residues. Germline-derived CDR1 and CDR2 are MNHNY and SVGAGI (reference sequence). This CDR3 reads CASSFGDRVAYGYTF. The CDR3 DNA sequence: TGTGCCAGCAGTTTCGGAGACAGGGTAGCCTATGGCTACACCTTC.

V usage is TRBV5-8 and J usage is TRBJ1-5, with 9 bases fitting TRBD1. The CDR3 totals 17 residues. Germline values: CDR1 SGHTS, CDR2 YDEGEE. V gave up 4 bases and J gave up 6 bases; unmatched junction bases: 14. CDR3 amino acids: CASSPGTGLKNSQPQHF. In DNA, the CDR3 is TGTGCCAGCAGCCCAGGGACAGGGTTGAAAAACTCTCAGCCCCAGCATTTT.

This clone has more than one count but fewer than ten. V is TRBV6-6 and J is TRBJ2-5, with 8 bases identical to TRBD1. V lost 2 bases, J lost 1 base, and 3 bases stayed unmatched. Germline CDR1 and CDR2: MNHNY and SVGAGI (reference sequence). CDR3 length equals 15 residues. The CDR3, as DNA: TGTGCCAGCAGTTACCCACAGGGGGGCCAAGAGACCCAGTACTTC. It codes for CASSYPQGGQETQYF.

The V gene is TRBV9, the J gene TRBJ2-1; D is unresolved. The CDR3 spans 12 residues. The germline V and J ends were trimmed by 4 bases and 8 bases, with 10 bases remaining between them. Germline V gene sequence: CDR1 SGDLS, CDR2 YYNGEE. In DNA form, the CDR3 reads TGTGCCAGCAGCCCGACCGCGCATGAGCAGTTCTTC. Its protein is CASSPTAHEQFF.

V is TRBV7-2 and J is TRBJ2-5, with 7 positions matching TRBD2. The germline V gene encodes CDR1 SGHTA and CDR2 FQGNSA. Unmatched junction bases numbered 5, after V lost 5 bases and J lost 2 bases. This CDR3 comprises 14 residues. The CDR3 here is CASSLGGGQETQYF. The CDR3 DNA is TGTGCCAGCAGCCTGGGGGGAGGGCAAGAGACCCAGTACTTC.

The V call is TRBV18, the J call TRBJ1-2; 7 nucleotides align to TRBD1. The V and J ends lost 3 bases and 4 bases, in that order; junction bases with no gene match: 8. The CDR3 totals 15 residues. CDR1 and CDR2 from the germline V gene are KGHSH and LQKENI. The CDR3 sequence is CASSPVDRAGYGYTF. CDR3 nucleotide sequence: TGTGCCAGCTCACCGGTCGACAGGGCCGGCTATGGCTACACCTTC.

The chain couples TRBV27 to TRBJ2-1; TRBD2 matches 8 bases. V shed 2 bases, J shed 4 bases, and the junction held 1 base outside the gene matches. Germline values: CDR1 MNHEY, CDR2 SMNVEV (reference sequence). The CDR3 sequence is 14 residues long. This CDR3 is CASSLTSGYNEQFF. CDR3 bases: TGTGCCAGCAGTTTAACTAGCGGTTACAATGAGCAGTTCTTC.

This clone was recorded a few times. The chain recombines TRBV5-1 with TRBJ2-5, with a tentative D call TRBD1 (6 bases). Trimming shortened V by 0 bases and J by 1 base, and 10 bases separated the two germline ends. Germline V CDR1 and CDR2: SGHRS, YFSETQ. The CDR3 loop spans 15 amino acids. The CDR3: CASSLVPRGQETQYF. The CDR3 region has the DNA TGCGCCAGCAGCTTGGTCCCCAGGGGCCAAGAGACCCAGTACTTC.

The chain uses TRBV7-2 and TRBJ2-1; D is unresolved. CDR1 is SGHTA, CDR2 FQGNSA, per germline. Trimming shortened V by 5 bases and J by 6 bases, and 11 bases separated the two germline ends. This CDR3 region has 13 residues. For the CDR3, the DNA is TGTGCCAGCAGCCTTACGATCTCCAATGAGCAGTTCTTC. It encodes CASSLTISNEQFF.

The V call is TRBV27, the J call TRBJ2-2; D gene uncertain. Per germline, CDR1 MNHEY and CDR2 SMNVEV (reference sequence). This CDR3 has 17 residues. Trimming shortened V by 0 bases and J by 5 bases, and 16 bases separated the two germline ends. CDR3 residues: CASSLSIEAHRTGELFF. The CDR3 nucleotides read TGTGCCAGCAGTTTATCGATAGAAGCGCATAGGACCGGGGAGCTGTTTTTT.

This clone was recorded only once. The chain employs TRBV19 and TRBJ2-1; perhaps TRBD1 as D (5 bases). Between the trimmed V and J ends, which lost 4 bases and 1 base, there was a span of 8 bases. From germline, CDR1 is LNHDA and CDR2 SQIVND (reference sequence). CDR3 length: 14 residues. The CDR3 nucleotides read TGTGCCAGTAGTACCACAGGTTCCTACAATGAGCAGTTCTTC. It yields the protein CASSTTGSYNEQFF.